The entry that follows covers one TCR beta chain sequence. Its antigen is currently not known. No base qualities exist here, and no much larger clone lies one base off it. The cohort comprised 670 or so healthy bone marrow donors. Cohort members were all nominally healthy when sampled, although unrecorded immune exposures were likely present. The donor was CMV seropositive and belonged to the group of 250 to 300 seropositive cohort members. Each donor provided a peripheral blood sample, and peripheral blood mononuclear cells were used for TCR beta sequencing. Genomic DNA extraction from the blood cell samples was performed with the Qiagen DNeasy Blood Extraction Kit. The entry originates in a study of cytomegalovirus exposure and HLA in healthy donors (dated by TCRdb to the late 2010s). With respect to the entire study: An earlier analysis of several hundred of the donors reported under 300 Gb of sequence data and 95 million to 130 million unique TCR beta sequences obtained from roughly 170 million T cells. Because of strong linkage in the cohort, five DR-DQ haplotypes were treated as single units for association and clustering. Rather than drawing on any new phenotypic data, the later analysis identified candidate immune exposures from TCR beta sequences and the way those sequences occurred across donors. About 310 gigabases of sequencing data and approximately 80 million unique TCR sequences were included in an early release covering about 600 HLA-typed donors. In a later genetic analysis, genome-wide SNP genotypes for 398 of the 666 donors were used, and that subset was treated as a discovery cohort. An earlier analysis of roughly 580 of the donors used high-throughput TCR beta sequencing to judge whether each TCR beta V gene segment behaved as functional or pseudogenic. A later analysis re-examined previously published TCR beta repertoires from around 670 donors and added high-resolution HLA genotyping to investigate patterns of TCR occurrence. High-throughput TCR immunosequencing, statistical association of individual TCRs with disease status, and machine learning were combined to predict cytomegalovirus infection status. The study used immunosequencing to profile the T cell repertoires of some 600 subjects and linked those repertoires to cytomegalovirus serostatus. The number of donors typed differed by locus, with roughly 620-630 for A, B, C, DRB1 and DQB1, roughly 520 for DQA1, 600 to 610 for DPA1, and some 450 for DPB1. Along with the approximately 650-subject first cohort, a separate validation cohort of over 90 different subjects was used. The study aimed to test whether signatures of past pathogen exposure could be identified by cataloging public T cell receptors. All discovery cohort repertoires had been generated using a single sequencing platform. Across 398 genotyped donors of the cohort, an average of roughly 230,000 unique TCR beta nucleotide sequences per donor were sequenced, and approximately 19% of those sequences were non-productive. Donor age, sex, ethnicity and CMV serostatus were compiled alongside the repertoire data. HLA typing covered class I and class II loci at four-digit resolution. The genetic ancestry cluster associated with self-reported Caucasian donors included 70% to 85% of the approximately 400 genotyped donors.

The full study reports these points: While some public TCRs were present in many individuals, most TCR sequences turned up only very rarely across donors. A total of 150 to 200 TCR beta chains were listed by the study as associated with cytomegalovirus. Compared with equally common non-associated chains, HLA-associated TCR beta chains in a later analysis were more clonally expanded and had lower generation probabilities. In a later analysis, most CMV-associated TCR beta chains were found to appear HLA-restricted, with HLA associations seemingly driven largely by CMV exposure. The sequencing pipeline was judged likely to have produced a cluster of highly shared sequence variants as a technical artifact. Because HLA typing was unavailable for some donors at each locus, only the typed subset was used in association tests. The earlier analysis of about 600 of the donors excluded approximately 17 rarely observed V segments, including chromosome 9 orphons, because counts were too low. Some IMGT-functional V segments, including TRBV6-2 and TRBV6-3, could not be distinguished by the 87-base-pair reads and were therefore excluded. In a later genetic analysis, fewer N-insertions in productive TCRs were reported among donors in an Asian-associated ancestry cluster than the roughly 710-donor mean. In an earlier analysis of over 550 of the donors, most TCR beta V segments were observed in productive rearrangements about 87% or about 30% of the time, broadly matching IMGT annotations. For the cohort, immune exposure information was limited to CMV serostatus. A later analysis associated about 17,000 TCR beta sequences with specific HLA alleles at a false discovery rate of 0.05. The classifier was reported to diagnose cytomegalovirus status with high specificity and sensitivity in both the original and validation cohorts. Linkage disequilibrium might explain the correlated functional status among segregating V segments, but an unknown experimental factor could not be excluded. Strong co-occurrence of HLA alleles, especially DR and DQ, made assigning TCR associations to individual alleles difficult. In a later genetic analysis, a missense DCLRE1C variant was associated with V-gene and J-gene trimming of TCR beta chains, and the association was replicated in an independent cohort. In this cohort, only TCR beta chains were sequenced, and detectable features were limited by the absence of alpha or paired-chain data. Three of the identified cytomegalovirus-associated TCR beta chains were confirmed in vitro to be specific for cytomegalovirus antigens. A later analysis reported that several top co-occurrence clusters appeared linked to parvovirus B19, influenza, CMV and Epstein-Barr virus. In a later analysis, the rate of TCR association differed among HLA loci, with DRB1 alleles having the most associated TCRs and HLA-C alleles having the fewest. A further reported finding was that TCR beta sequences accurately predicted the HLA-A and HLA-B alleles for most subjects in the first cohort. It was suggested by the authors that the approach could potentially be generalized to other disease states and immunological phenotypes. The presence/absence analyses assumed that sequencing depth was roughly uniform across donors, and that assumption may not be true.

The CDR3, from cysteine to phenylalanine, totals 11 residues. Of the read, only the CDR3 DNA is kept; its 33 bases are in frame from base 1. CDR1 and CDR2, per the germline V gene, are SGHRS and YFSETQ. At the junction V is shortened by 4 bases and J by 12 bases, with 12 bases in between. The method behind the library was the immunoSEQ multiplex PCR assay. The multiplex PCR relied on a mix of 60 forward primers for TCR Vbeta segments and 13 reverse primers for TCR Jbeta segments. The CDR3 region of rearranged TCR beta genes was amplified from genomic DNA by a multiplex PCR assay. Amplified TCR beta libraries were sequenced as 87-base-pair reads on the Illumina HiSeq System. The authors' pipeline ran thus. A later analysis counted tens of millions of unique TCR beta chains across the roughly 700 repertoires, and roughly 11 million of these chains were shared by at least two donors. Raw reads were error-corrected and collapsed into unique sequences with a nearest-neighbor algorithm that merged closely related sequences to remove PCR and sequencing errors. To assign V, D and J gene segments, CDR3 sequences were aligned to IMGT reference sequences. For a sequence to be retained, at least a six-nucleotide match to both a V gene segment and a J gene segment was required. A rearrangement counted as productive if the CDR3 had no stop codons and remained in frame with V and J, and every other rearrangement counted as non-productive. CDR3 was defined by IMGT convention, running from the second conserved V-encoded cysteine to the conserved J-encoded phenylalanine. The earlier analysis of about 620 of the donors excluded sequences that lacked an unambiguous match to a single V gene segment. An earlier analysis of 587 of the donors called V segments functional above 56.7% productive rearrangements and segregating when the between-donor standard deviation exceeded 5%. To diagnose cytomegalovirus status from the catalog of TCR beta chain sequences, a statistical classification framework was built. A later analysis assigned V and J genes by comparing TCR nucleotide sequences with IMGT/GENE-DB human TR gene sequences. Using the TCRdist pipeline, a later analysis assigned CDR3 sequences along with most-parsimonious VDJ recombination scenarios. A later analysis defined each TCR beta chain by its CDR3 amino acid sequence plus V-gene family, and excluded reads lacking a unique V-gene family. As a way to deal with suspected cross-contamination and a sequencing artifact, a later analysis dropped 450 to 700 nucleotide sequences that were highly shared and had low generation probability. A later analysis calculated a clonal expansion index for each public chain from normalized within-repertoire ranks of inferred template counts. A later analysis computed generation probabilities with a VDJ recombination model fitted to out-of-frame rearrangements, and checked the results against IGoR. In a later analysis, hypergeometric tests were used to score TCR-TCR, TCR-HLA and TCR-CMV co-occurrence, with a repertoire-size bias correction applied to TCR pairs. A later analysis estimated false discovery rates by permuting HLA or CMV assignments 20 times. In a later analysis, co-occurring TCRs were grouped using DBSCAN, with TCRdist sequence similarity added in when clustering inside HLA-allele-positive subsets. Repertoires with fewer than 30,000 or more than 120,000 public chains were left out of co-occurrence clustering, as were a handful of repertoires with anomalous nucleotide sharing. What TCRdb holds here is the immuneACCESS table cut down to in-frame rearrangements. Part of the clones is not present; checked against another copy, under half of the missing clones reflect an unresolved V gene, and the others are unexplained. V, J and clone size are those of that table, while D and trimming were read from the DNA. For this sample there are 200,000 to 250,000 clones; more than 60% appear just once. The ten largest make up around 2.9% of the sample.

The TCR originated in a woman aged 55-69 years in good health and CMV-seropositive. Sequenced material: PBMCs. The sequence links TRBV5-1 to TRBJ2-3, with an unclear D gene assignment. The bases read TGCGCCAGCAGCCCTGACAAGATTCAGTATTTT. It translates as CASSPDKIQYF. The reference TRBV5-1 and TRBJ2-3 proteins fill in what lies around the CDR3, so the full variable domain reads KAGVTQTPRYLIKTRGQQVTLSCSPISGHRSVSWYQQTPGQGLQFLFEYFSETQRNKGNFPGRFSGRQFSNSRSEMNVSTLELGDSALYLCASSPDKIQYFGPGTRLTVL.